This T cell receptor (beta chain) was captured by sequencing in a study of identical twins. General study points: Weaker excess sharing between twins was seen in beta out-of-frame sequences. Findings came from cross-sectional statistics, without long-term follow-up of donors. While abundant cord blood beta clonotypes carried fewer insertions, memory repertoires showed no such pattern.

After template switching added a universal primer site, the resulting cDNA carried unique molecular identifiers. TCRdb used MiXCR to reprocess the 5' RACE reads, holding one entry per CDR3 protein. Among around 370,000 distinct CDR3 sequences, approximately 10% were seen once, and the ten largest hold more than 8%. This clonotype was counted at least ten times. Antigen specificity is unknown. Material: naive T cells sorted from blood. This receptor was identified in a woman between 45 and 60 years old in good health.

The CDR3 region is CASSIGTTDEKLFF. As DNA, the CDR3 is TGTGCCAGCAGCATCGGGACAACGGATGAAAAACTGTTTTTT. The genes are TRBV7-9 and TRBJ1-4; maybe TRBD1 (6 bases). This CDR3 contains 14 residues. Germline loops: CDR1 SEHNR, CDR2 FQNEAQ (reference sequence). The V and J ends lost 5 bases and 6 bases respectively, with 13 bases between them.